This T cell receptor beta chain originates from a study of T-cell memory formation after mild COVID-19. The germline V gene encodes CDR1 MNHEY and CDR2 SVGEGT. The CDR3 runs 14 residues. V was trimmed by 5 bases and J by 5 bases, leaving 16 bases between them. Each CDR3 protein is one row after TCRdb ran MiXCR on the 5' RACE reads. Here the sample spans approximately 440,000 distinct CDR3 sequences, around 18% being singletons. This chain uses TRBV6-2 or TRBV6-3 with TRBJ2-7, with D perhaps being TRBD1 or TRBD2 (7 bases each). Sequencing input: PBMCs or a T cell subset sorted from them (not recorded which). This sequence originates from an adult woman who had mild COVID-19 (a few samples of this study predate the infection). Cell type and time point are not known. DNA of the CDR3: TGTGCCAGCAGTCTTGACAGGGCGGGAGACGAGCAGTACTTC. It encodes CASSLDRAGDEQYF.